This T cell receptor (beta chain) was sequenced in a study of T cell responses to AZD1222 COVID-19 vaccine. Germline CDR1 is SGHAT and CDR2 is FQDESV (reference sequence). V lost 0 bases and J 6 bases, leaving 16 bases between the germline ends. This CDR3 spans 16 amino acids. The table lists this clone with a count of one. TCRdb's table, derived via immunoSEQ multiplex PCR, lists solely in-frame clones and lacks some. This sample carries tens of thousands of clones, nearly 90% of them seen once, and the ten largest clones take approximately 9.1%. The input for sequencing was peripheral blood, taken on day 0 of AZD1222 vaccination. This chain joins TRBV11-1 and TRBJ2-3, with D tentatively TRBD1 (6 bases). The TCR originated in an adult in good health. The CDR3 DNA is TGTGCCAGCAGCTTAGCTGACAGGAGCCGTTCGGATACGCAGTATTTT. Encoded protein: CASSLADRSRSDTQYF.